These T cell receptor beta chains were read from a single sample in a study of spatial heterogeneity in lung cancer. TCRdb used MiXCR to reprocess the 5' RACE reads, holding one entry per CDR3 protein. The data contain about 100,000 distinct CDR3 sequences, 4.4% of them singletons. The sequences come from lung tumor tissue, collected at surgery. The origin of the receptors is a male donor with early-stage non-small cell lung cancer. The CDR3 runs from the conserved cysteine through the conserved F or W. A D gene is named only where the DNA matches it firmly. Not every row has a clone size; where given, it reads once, few, many or a size class.

size: many; V: TRBV11-2; D: .; J: TRBJ1-1; CDR3: CASSLDPHPRTEAFF; DNA: TGTGCCAGCAGCTTAGATCCCCACCCGAGGACTGAAGCTTTCTTT
size: .; V: TRBV3-1; D: .; J: TRBJ1-3; CDR3: CASSHRPGMPGNTIYF; DNA: TGTGCCAGCAGCCACCGGCCTGGGATGCCCGGAAACACCATATATTTT
size: many; V: TRBV13; D: .; J: TRBJ2-1; CDR3: CASSSSSSGSSYNEQFF; DNA: TGTGCCAGCAGCTCCTCCTCAAGCGGGTCTTCCTACAATGAGCAGTTCTTC
size: .; V: TRBV5-1; D: .; J: TRBJ2-4; CDR3: CASSKIAGETGENIQYF; DNA: TGCGCCAGCAGTAAGATTGCCGGGGAGACGGGAGAAAACATTCAGTACTTC
size: many; V: TRBV6-6; D: .; J: TRBJ1-1; CDR3: CASSSRTGNTEAFF; DNA: TGTGCCAGCAGTTCCCGGACGGGGAACACTGAAGCTTTCTTT
size: .; V: TRBV2; D: TRBD1; J: TRBJ1-1; CDR3: CASSQQGARRLSTEAFF; DNA: TGTGCCAGCAGTCAACAGGGGGCAAGGAGATTGTCCACTGAAGCTTTCTTT
size: many; V: TRBV20-1; D: .; J: TRBJ2-5; CDR3: CSATDAGETQYF; DNA: TGCAGTGCTACGGACGCGGGGGAGACCCAGTACTTC
size: many; V: TRBV5-1; D: .; J: TRBJ2-1; CDR3: CASSSTPGANEQFF; DNA: TGCGCCAGCAGCTCCACACCCGGGGCCAATGAGCAGTTCTTC
size: many; V: TRBV20-1; D: .; J: TRBJ2-1; CDR3: CSARDTWTARGEQFF; DNA: TGCAGTGCTAGGGACACTTGGACCGCTCGAGGTGAGCAGTTCTTC
size: many; V: TRBV11-2; D: TRBD2; J: TRBJ2-1; CDR3: CASSLSLVGLAASYNEQFF; DNA: TGTGCCAGCAGCTTGTCCTTGGTCGGTCTAGCGGCCTCCTACAATGAGCAGTTCTTC
size: few; V: TRBV7-9; D: .; J: TRBJ2-2; CDR3: CASSLGRFSGELFF; DNA: TGTGCCAGCAGCTTAGGGAGATTTAGCGGGGAGCTGTTTTTT
size: many; V: TRBV7-9; D: .; J: TRBJ1-2; CDR3: CASSLKGIDNYGYTF; DNA: TGTGCCAGCAGCCTCAAGGGCATCGATAACTATGGCTACACCTTC
size: many; V: TRBV6-1; D: .; J: TRBJ1-5; CDR3: CASRWGDQPQHF; DNA: TGTGCCAGCAGGTGGGGGGATCAGCCCCAGCATTTT
size: many; V: TRBV6-1; D: .; J: TRBJ1-5; CDR3: CASSVYGGSNQPQHF; DNA: TGTGCCAGCAGTGTCTATGGGGGTAGCAATCAGCCCCAGCATTTT
size: many; V: TRBV6-6; D: TRBD2; J: TRBJ2-1; CDR3: CASSRPAGTVYEQFF; DNA: TGTGCCAGCAGTCGACCAGCGGGAACGGTCTATGAGCAGTTCTTC
size: many; V: TRBV10-3; D: .; J: TRBJ2-5; CDR3: CAISVSGQETQYF; DNA: TGTGCCATCAGTGTTTCAGGGCAAGAGACCCAGTACTTC
size: many; V: TRBV11-2; D: TRBD2; J: TRBJ2-1; CDR3: CASSLVTSGSNEQFF; DNA: TGTGCCAGCAGCTTAGTGACTAGCGGGTCCAATGAGCAGTTCTTC
size: many; V: TRBV7-9; D: .; J: TRBJ2-1; CDR3: CASSKPEGTKFF; DNA: TGTGCCAGCAGCAAACCGGAAGGGACGAAGTTCTTC
size: many; V: TRBV6-5; D: .; J: TRBJ2-2; CDR3: CASSYDGNTGELFF; DNA: TGTGCCAGCAGTTACGACGGGAACACCGGGGAGCTGTTTTTT
size: many; V: TRBV28; D: TRBD2; J: TRBJ2-1; CDR3: CASSFPSSGRSNEQFF; DNA: TGTGCCAGCAGTTTCCCATCTAGCGGGAGGTCCAATGAGCAGTTCTTC
size: many; V: TRBV30; D: .; J: TRBJ2-5; CDR3: CAWSVAGTETQYF; DNA: TGTGCCTGGAGTGTAGCAGGGACAGAGACCCAGTACTTC
size: many; V: TRBV5-6; D: .; J: TRBJ1-1; CDR3: CASSYEERTEAFF; DNA: TGTGCCAGCAGCTACGAAGAGCGCACTGAAGCTTTCTTT
size: many; V: TRBV29-1; D: .; J: TRBJ2-4; CDR3: CSVKGQAKNIQYF; DNA: TGCAGCGTTAAGGGGCAGGCCAAAAACATTCAGTACTTC
size: many; V: TRBV5-1; D: TRBD2; J: TRBJ2-1; CDR3: CASSSYYGREGNEQFF; DNA: TGCGCCAGCAGCTCGTACTACGGTCGGGAGGGGAATGAGCAGTTCTTC
size: many; V: TRBV5-1; D: .; J: TRBJ2-7; CDR3: CASSFAGVGEQYF; DNA: TGCGCCAGCAGCTTTGCAGGGGTCGGCGAGCAGTACTTC
size: many; V: TRBV6-5; D: TRBD1; J: TRBJ2-7; CDR3: CASRGWDRVTPYEQYF; DNA: TGTGCCAGCAGGGGATGGGACAGGGTGACCCCCTACGAGCAGTACTTC
size: many; V: TRBV27; D: .; J: TRBJ2-1; CDR3: CASSFPPLGPANEQFF; DNA: TGTGCCAGCAGTTTCCCCCCACTAGGACCGGCAAATGAGCAGTTCTTC
size: many; V: TRBV7-8; D: .; J: TRBJ2-1; CDR3: CASSLLVTYNEQFF; DNA: TGTGCCAGCAGCTTACTAGTGACCTACAATGAGCAGTTCTTC
size: many; V: TRBV28; D: .; J: TRBJ2-5; CDR3: CASSLRGTGQETQYF; DNA: TGTGCCAGCAGTTTACGCGGGACTGGCCAAGAGACCCAGTACTTC
size: many; V: TRBV7-9; D: .; J: TRBJ1-2; CDR3: CASRQGQDYGYTF; DNA: TGTGCCAGCAGACAGGGTCAAGACTATGGCTACACCTTC
size: many; V: TRBV20-1; D: .; J: TRBJ2-1; CDR3: CSAPLRRNEQFF; DNA: TGCAGTGCTCCGCTCAGGAGGAATGAGCAGTTCTTC
size: many; V: TRBV6-6; D: TRBD2; J: TRBJ2-2; CDR3: CASSPGLGLAETGELFF; DNA: TGTGCCAGCAGCCCGGGCTTGGGACTAGCGGAGACCGGGGAGCTGTTTTTT